This T cell receptor beta chain was sequenced for a study of blood T cells in healthy people across ages. Total RNA, at least 6 micrograms per sample, came from PBMCs. With a J-beta primer mix and a sample-barcoded 5' primer, a second PCR ran about 7 to 11 cycles. TCRdb ran MiXCR on the 5' RACE reads and lists one entry per CDR3 protein. The sample has a few hundred thousand distinct CDR3 sequences, 50% to 60% seen once. The CDR3 extends over 14 amino acids. V was clipped by 2 bases and J by 5 bases; unmatched bases: 7. Germline V gene data show CDR1 as DFQATT and CDR2 as SNEGSKA (reference sequence). Broader study findings: Unsorted PBMC material precluded a definitive naive versus antigen-experienced comparison.

With respect to this clonotype: Antigen specificity is unknown.

Source material: blood. The TCR comes from a man between 60 and 70 years old in good health. The V and J genes are TRBV20-1 and TRBJ2-7; TRBD2 aligns across 9 bases. CDR3 protein: CSARSPGLAHEQYF. As DNA, the CDR3 is TGCAGTGCTAGATCCCCGGGACTAGCCCACGAGCAGTACTTC.